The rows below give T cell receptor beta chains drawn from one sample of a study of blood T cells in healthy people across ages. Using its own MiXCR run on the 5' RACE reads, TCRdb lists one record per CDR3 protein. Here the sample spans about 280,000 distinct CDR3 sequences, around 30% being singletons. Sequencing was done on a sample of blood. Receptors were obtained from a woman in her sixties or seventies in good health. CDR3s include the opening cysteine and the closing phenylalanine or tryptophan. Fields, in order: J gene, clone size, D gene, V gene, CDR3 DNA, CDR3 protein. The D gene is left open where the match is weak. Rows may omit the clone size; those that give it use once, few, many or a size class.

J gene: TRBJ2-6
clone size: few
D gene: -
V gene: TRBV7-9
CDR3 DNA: TGTGCCAGCAGCCCCTTAAACTCTGGGGCCAACGTCCTGACTTTC
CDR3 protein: CASSPLNSGANVLTF

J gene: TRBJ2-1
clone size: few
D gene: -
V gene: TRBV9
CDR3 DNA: TGTGCCAGCAGCGAAGGGGGGACGCCGAGCTATGAGCAGTTCTTC
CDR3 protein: CASSEGGTPSYEQFF

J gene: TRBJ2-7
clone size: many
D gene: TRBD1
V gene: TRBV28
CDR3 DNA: TGTGCCAGCACGTTCCCCGCAGGGGGCAATCCTCAGCAGTACTTC
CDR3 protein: CASTFPAGGNPQQYF

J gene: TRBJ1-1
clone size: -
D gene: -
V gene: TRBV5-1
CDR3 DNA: TGCGCCAGCAGCTTGGCCGGACCCGGAGAGTACACTGAAGCTTTCTTT
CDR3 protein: CASSLAGPGEYTEAFF

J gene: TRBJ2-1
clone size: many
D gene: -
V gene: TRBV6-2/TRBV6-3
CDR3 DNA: TGTGCCAGCAGTTACCTGGGACTGCCGAATTACAATGAGCAGTTCTTC
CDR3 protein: CASSYLGLPNYNEQFF

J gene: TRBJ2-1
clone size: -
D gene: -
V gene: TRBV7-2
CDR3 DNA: TGTGCCAGCAGCTTAGCAGGGAGTGAGCAGTTCTTC
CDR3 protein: CASSLAGSEQFF

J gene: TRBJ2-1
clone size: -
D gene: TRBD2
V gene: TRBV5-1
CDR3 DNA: TGCGCCAGCAGCTCGACCGGGACTAGTAGCGACAATGAGCAGTTCTTC
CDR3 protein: CASSSTGTSSDNEQFF

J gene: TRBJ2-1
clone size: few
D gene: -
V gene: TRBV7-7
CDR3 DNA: TGTGCTAGCAGCCCCAATAGACTCCACAATGAGCAGTTCTTC
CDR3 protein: CASSPNRLHNEQFF

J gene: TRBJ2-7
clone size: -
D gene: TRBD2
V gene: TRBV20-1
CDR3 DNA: TGCAGTGCCGACCCAGGACTAGGTGAAATCGAGCAGTACTTC
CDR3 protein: CSADPGLGEIEQYF

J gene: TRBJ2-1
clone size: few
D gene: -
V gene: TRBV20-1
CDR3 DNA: TGCAGTGCTAGACAGGGGTTTATCTACAATGAGCAGTTCTTC
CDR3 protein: CSARQGFIYNEQFF

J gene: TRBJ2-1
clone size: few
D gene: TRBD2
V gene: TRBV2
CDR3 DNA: TGTGCCAGTCTAGCGGGACCTTCCTACAATGAGCAGTTCTTC
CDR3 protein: CASLAGPSYNEQFF

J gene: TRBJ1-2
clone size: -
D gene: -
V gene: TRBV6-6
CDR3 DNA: TGTGCCAGCAGGACCCCGGGGGAGTGGGCTAACTATGGCTACACCTTC
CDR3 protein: CASRTPGEWANYGYTF